The 25 T cell receptor beta chains below were found in one sample sequenced in a study of T cell responses to AZD1222 COVID-19 vaccine. The data were produced by immunoSEQ multiplex PCR, yet TCRdb's version contains in-frame clones alone and is incomplete. Of about 55,000 clones in the sample, roughly 85% are singletons; the top ten hold just under 4%. This material consisted of peripheral blood, taken on day 0 of AZD1222 vaccination. These receptors all stem from an adult in good health.

V is TRBV30 and J is TRBJ2-7; TRBD1 matches 10 bases. Germline assignment: CDR1 GTSNPN and CDR2 SVGIG (reference sequence). The CDR3 loop spans 15 amino acids. The trim removed 0 bases at V and 2 bases at J, leaving 4 bases unmatched. The DNA for the CDR3 is TGTGCCTGGAGTGTACGGGACAGGGGACCCTACGAGCAGTACTTC. It translates to CAWSVRDRGPYEQYF.

The DNA for the CDR3 is TGTGCCAGCAGTTGGACAGAGAACTATGGCTACACCTTC. This sequence encodes CASSWTENYGYTF. The V and J genes are TRBV12-3 or TRBV12-4 and TRBJ1-2; D is perhaps TRBD1 (6 bases). The CDR3 length is 13 residues. V was clipped by 4 bases and J by 2 bases, with 8 bases between them.

This clone was counted a few times. This rearrangement joins TRBV29-1 to TRBJ1-1; possible D gene TRBD1, 5 bases. There are 10 residues in the CDR3. Trimming removed 4 bases at V and 11 bases at J, with 11 bases between. Germline loops: CDR1 SQVTM, CDR2 ANQGSEA. In DNA, the CDR3 is TGCAGCGTTGTAACCCGGGGGGCTTTCTTT. Protein product: CSVVTRGAFF.

Here the CDR3 reads CASRNRGNEKLFF. The CDR3, as DNA: TGTGCCAGTAGGAACAGGGGAAATGAAAAACTGTTTTTT. The V and J genes are TRBV19 and TRBJ1-4; 7 nucleotides line up with TRBD1. This CDR3 contains 13 residues. Germline V gives CDR1 LNHDA, CDR2 SQIVND (reference sequence). V lost 6 bases and J lost 5; bases outside the gene matches: 3.

This clone was observed a few times. The chain carries TRBV4-1 and TRBJ1-1, with D hard to call. V lost 0 bases and J 2 bases, leaving 22 bases between the germline ends. This CDR3 spans 19 amino acids. CDR1 MGHRA and CDR2 YSYEKL come from the germline V gene. Written as DNA, the CDR3 is TGCGCCAGCAGCCAAGATGGTTGGCGGACCTTCCGGATTAACACTGAAGCTTTCTTT. Protein: CASSQDGWRTFRINTEAFF.

The chain is built from TRBV10-3 and TRBJ2-3, with 9 bases fitting TRBD1. V lost 5 bases, J lost 6 bases, and 9 bases stayed unmatched. CDR3 size: 15 residues. Germline CDR1 ENHRY, CDR2 SYGVKD. CDR3 bases: TGTGCCATCAGTCCCGGGACAGGGATAGGGGATACGCAGTATTTT. Translated, it gives CAISPGTGIGDTQYF.

The chain combines TRBV13 with TRBJ1-1, with D hard to call. The CDR3 is made up of 13 amino acids. CDR1 and CDR2 (germline): PRHDT, FYEKMQ (reference sequence). The V end was cut by 0 bases, the J end by 10 bases, with 12 bases between. In DNA form, the CDR3 reads TGTGCCAGCAGCTTAGGGGGTTCTGAGCGAGCTTTCTTT. This encodes CASSLGGSERAFF.

V usage is TRBV7-2 and J usage is TRBJ1-6; the D is unclear. The CDR3 extends over 13 amino acids. Germline CDR1 is SGHTA and CDR2 is FQGNSA. Trimming pared 5 bases from V and 4 bases from J, leaving 6 bases between. The CDR3 sequence is CASSLGYNSPLHF. CDR3 nucleotides: TGTGCCAGCAGCCTAGGATATAATTCACCCCTCCACTTT.

The gene calls are TRBV6-5 and TRBJ1-5, with 10 nucleotides matching TRBD1. The germline gives CDR1 MNHEY, CDR2 SVGAGI. The CDR3 length is 15 residues. The V gene end was trimmed by 10 bases and the J gene end by 2 bases; junction bases not matched to a gene: 8. In DNA form, the CDR3 reads TGTGCCACCGGGGACAGGGGTGGGGGCAATCAGCCCCAGCATTTT. As protein: CATGDRGGGNQPQHF.

This chain joins TRBV27 and TRBJ1-2; 7 bases line up with TRBD1. The J segment lost 5 bases and the V segment lost 4 bases, leaving 10 bases of the junction unmatched. Germline CDR1 and CDR2: MNHEY and SMNVEV (reference sequence). This CDR3 has 15 residues. The CDR3: CASSSRTGSWYGYTF. CDR3 bases: TGTGCCAGCAGTTCCCGGACAGGATCCTGGTATGGCTACACCTTC.

The rearrangement uses TRBV29-1 and TRBJ2-7; D is unclear. Trimming removed 6 bases from V and 5 bases from J, with 20 bases in between. Germline V gene sequence: CDR1 SQVTM, CDR2 ANQGSEA. This CDR3 is built from 14 residues. Here the CDR3 reads CSVRHKKRTHEQYF. DNA for the CDR3: TGCAGCGTCCGGCATAAAAAACGCACCCACGAGCAGTACTTC.

The genes are TRBV19 and TRBJ1-1; 9 nucleotides match TRBD1. Germline CDR1 and CDR2: LNHDA and SQIVND (reference sequence). V was pared by 4 bases and J by 3 bases, with 9 bases of the junction left unmatched. The length of the CDR3 is 16 residues. For the CDR3, the DNA is TGTGCCAGTAGTACCCGGGACAGGGCCTTAGACACTGAAGCTTTCTTT. This encodes CASSTRDRALDTEAFF.

V and J are TRBV18 and TRBJ2-1; the D gene could be TRBD1 or TRBD2 (7 bases each). The V gene lost 3 bases and the J gene lost 9 bases, with 18 bases spanning the gap. The CDR3 has 15 amino acids. CDR1 and CDR2 from the germline V gene are KGHSH and LQKENI. The CDR3 DNA reads as TGTGCCAGCTCACCCACGGCAGGGGGAGGGGGTGAGCAGTTCTTC. This sequence encodes CASSPTAGGGGEQFF.

The J gene is TRBJ2-7, the V gene TRBV5-1, with 7 nucleotides matching TRBD1. This CDR3 contains 14 residues. CDR1 SGHRS and CDR2 YFSETQ come from the germline V gene. Unmatched junction bases numbered 7, after V lost 2 bases and J lost 5 bases. In DNA form, the CDR3 reads TGCGCCAGCAGCTTAGGGTATGGACAGGACGAGCAGTACTTC. As protein: CASSLGYGQDEQYF.

J is TRBJ2-1 and V is TRBV13, with 7 bases lining up with TRBD1. Germline values: CDR1 PRHDT, CDR2 FYEKMQ (reference sequence). The CDR3 totals 13 residues. Losses at the gene ends were 6 bases for V and 9 bases for J; bases not matched to a gene: 8. CDR3 coding DNA: TGTGCCAGCAGTCAACAGGGGTTTGGTGAGCAGTTCTTC. Translated: CASSQQGFGEQFF.

This clone has only a few counts. The chain couples TRBV7-9 to TRBJ2-1; D might be TRBD1 (5 bases). Germline loops: CDR1 SEHNR, CDR2 FQNEAQ (reference sequence). V was pared by 5 bases and J by 5 bases, with 13 bases between. This CDR3 spans 14 amino acids. The CDR3 nucleotides are TGTGCCAGCAGCACGTTCGACAGACACAATGAGCAGTTCTTC. Its protein is CASSTFDRHNEQFF.

In DNA, the CDR3 is TGTGCCAGCAGCCGTCAAACAAACTCCTACGAGCAGTACTTC. This sequence encodes CASSRQTNSYEQYF. J is TRBJ2-7 and V is TRBV6-5, with no clear D. CDR1 MNHEY and CDR2 SVGAGI come from the germline V gene. V was trimmed by 6 bases and J by 0 bases, leaving 12 bases between them. The CDR3 contains 14 residues.

The V gene is TRBV5-4, the J gene TRBJ2-1; 9 bases agree with TRBD2. CDR1 and CDR2 from the germline V gene are SGHNT and YYREEE (reference sequence). The CDR3 covers 12 residues. CDR3 DNA: TGTGCAGCCGGGACTAGCACCAATGAGCAGTTCTTC. As protein: CAAGTSTNEQFF.

The chain employs TRBV10-3 and TRBJ2-5; 9 nucleotides align to TRBD2. The CDR3 contains 14 residues. Trimming cost V 3 bases and J 5 bases; bases outside gene matches: 4. Germline assignment: CDR1 ENHRY and CDR2 SYGVKD. CDR3 region: CAISESGGWETQYF. As DNA, the CDR3 is TGTGCCATCAGTGAAAGCGGGGGGTGGGAGACCCAGTACTTC.

The chain uses TRBV27 and TRBJ1-5, with D perhaps matching TRBD1 (5 bases). V was trimmed by 8 bases and J by 0 bases, leaving 14 bases between them. Per germline, CDR1 MNHEY and CDR2 SMNVEV (reference sequence). This CDR3 contains 15 residues. CDR3 residues: CASGQGGSSNQPQHF. CDR3 DNA: TGTGCCAGCGGTCAGGGCGGGAGTAGCAATCAGCCCCAGCATTTT.

The chain is built from TRBV11-2 and TRBJ1-2; no clear D. Trimming took 4 bases from V and 3 from J, leaving 9 bases between them. The CDR3 contains 13 residues. Looked up from germline, CDR1 is SGHAT and CDR2 is FQNNGV. The CDR3 nucleotides are TGTGCCAGCAGCTCCGGTTGGGACTATGGCTACACCTTC. It encodes CASSSGWDYGYTF.

This rearrangement joins TRBV9 to TRBJ2-1, with 11 bases fitting TRBD2. Germline V CDR1 and CDR2: SGDLS, YYNGEE. V shed 3 bases and J 3 bases; nucleotides not matched to a gene: 2. The CDR3 is 15 residues long. The chain's CDR3 is CASSETSGDYNEQFF. CDR3 bases: TGTGCCAGCAGCGAGACTAGCGGGGACTACAATGAGCAGTTCTTC.

This chain links TRBV18 with TRBJ1-5; D unclear. Germline CDR1 reads KGHSH; CDR2 reads LQKENI. This CDR3 is 14 amino acids long. Trimming cost V 3 bases and J 2 bases, with 8 bases left between them. CDR3 coding DNA: TGTGCCAGCTCACCGTCAGATGGCAATCAGCCCCAGCATTTT. Protein: CASSPSDGNQPQHF. Drawing the rest from reference TRBV18 and TRBJ1-5, the complete variable domain is NAGVMQNPRHLVRRRGQEARLRCSPMKGHSHVYWYRQLPEEGLKFMVYLQKENIIDESGMPKERFSAEFPKEGPSILRIQQVVRGDSAAYFCASSPSDGNQPQHFGDGTRLSIL.

The V call is TRBV27, the J call TRBJ1-5; TRBD1 might be the D (5 bases). The CDR3 has 15 residues. Between the trimmed V and J ends, which lost 0 bases and 4 bases, there was a span of 10 bases. CDR1 is MNHEY and CDR2 is SMNVEV in the germline V gene (reference sequence). Here the CDR3 DNA reads TGTGCCAGCAGTTTATCAACGGGGGGGAATCAGCCCCAGCATTTT. Its translation: CASSLSTGGNQPQHF.

In this sample, this clone is medium-sized. V and J are TRBV4-1 and TRBJ1-5; TRBD1 matches 8 bases. CDR3 size: 15 residues. Germline trimming cut 4 bases from V and 7 bases from J; bases unmatched to any gene: 9. The germline CDR1 and CDR2 sequences are MGHRA and YSYEKL. The CDR3 region has the DNA TGCGCCAGCAGCCGCCGGACAGGGTTATGGCAGCCCCAGCATTTT. Protein product: CASSRRTGLWQPQHF.